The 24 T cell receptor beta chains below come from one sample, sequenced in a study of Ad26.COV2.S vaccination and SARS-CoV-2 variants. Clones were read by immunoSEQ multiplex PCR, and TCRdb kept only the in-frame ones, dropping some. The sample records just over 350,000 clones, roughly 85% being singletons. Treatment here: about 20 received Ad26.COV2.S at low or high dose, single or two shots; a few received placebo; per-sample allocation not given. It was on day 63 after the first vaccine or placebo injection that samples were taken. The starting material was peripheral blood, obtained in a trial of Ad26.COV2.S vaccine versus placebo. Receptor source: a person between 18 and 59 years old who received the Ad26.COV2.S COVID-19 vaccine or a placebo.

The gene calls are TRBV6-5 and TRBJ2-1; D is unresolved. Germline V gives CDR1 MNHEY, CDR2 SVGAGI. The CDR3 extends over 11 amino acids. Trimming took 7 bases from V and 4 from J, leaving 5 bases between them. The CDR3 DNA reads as TGTGCCAGCACCCAGTACAATGAGCAGTTCTTC. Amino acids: CASTQYNEQFF.

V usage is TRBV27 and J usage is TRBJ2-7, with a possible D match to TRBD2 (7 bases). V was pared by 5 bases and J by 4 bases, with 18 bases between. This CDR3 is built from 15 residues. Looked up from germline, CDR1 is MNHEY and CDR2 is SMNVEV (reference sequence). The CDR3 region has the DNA TGTGCCAGCAGTGGGATCGGGGGGCGGTCTTACGAGCAGTACTTC. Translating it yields CASSGIGGRSYEQYF.

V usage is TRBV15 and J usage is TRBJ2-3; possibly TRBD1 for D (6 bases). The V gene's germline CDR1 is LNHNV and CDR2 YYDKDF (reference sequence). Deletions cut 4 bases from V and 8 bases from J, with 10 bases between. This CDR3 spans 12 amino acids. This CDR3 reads CATSTRRGTQYF. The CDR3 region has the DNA TGTGCCACCAGCACTCGCAGGGGTACGCAGTATTTT.

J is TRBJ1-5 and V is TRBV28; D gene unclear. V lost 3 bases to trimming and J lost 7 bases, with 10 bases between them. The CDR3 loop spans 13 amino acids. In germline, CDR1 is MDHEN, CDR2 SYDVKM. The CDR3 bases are TGTGCCAGCAGTTTCTATCGATTCCAGCCCCAGCATTTT. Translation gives CASSFYRFQPQHF.

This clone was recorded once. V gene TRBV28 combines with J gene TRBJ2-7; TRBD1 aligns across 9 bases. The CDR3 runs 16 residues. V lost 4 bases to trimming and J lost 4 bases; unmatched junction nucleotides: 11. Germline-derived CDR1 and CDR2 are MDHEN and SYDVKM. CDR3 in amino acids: CASSSPGQGPLYEQYF. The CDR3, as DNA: TGTGCCAGCAGTTCCCCCGGACAGGGGCCCCTTTACGAGCAGTACTTC.

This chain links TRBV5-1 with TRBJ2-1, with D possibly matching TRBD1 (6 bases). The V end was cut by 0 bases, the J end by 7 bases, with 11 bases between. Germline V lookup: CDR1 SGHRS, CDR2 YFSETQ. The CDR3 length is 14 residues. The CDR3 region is CASSLEQGWNEQFF. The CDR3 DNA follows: TGCGCCAGCAGCTTGGAACAGGGCTGGAATGAGCAGTTCTTC.

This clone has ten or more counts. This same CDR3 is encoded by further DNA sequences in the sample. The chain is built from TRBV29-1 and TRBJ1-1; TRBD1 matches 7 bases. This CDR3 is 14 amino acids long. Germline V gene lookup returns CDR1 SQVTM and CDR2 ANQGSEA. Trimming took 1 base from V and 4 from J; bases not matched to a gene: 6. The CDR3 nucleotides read TGCAGCGTTGAAGGTAGGGGGCAGGGCACTGAAGCTTTCTTT. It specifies CSVEGRGQGTEAFF.

CDR3 in amino acids: CARGQSGNTIYF. In DNA form, the CDR3 reads TGTGCCAGAGGCCAGTCCGGAAACACCATATATTTT. The chain is built from TRBV2 and TRBJ1-3; D not certain. The CDR3 covers 12 residues. Trimming stripped 9 bases from V and 4 bases from J, with 10 bases between. CDR1 is SNHLY and CDR2 is FYNNEI in the germline V gene.

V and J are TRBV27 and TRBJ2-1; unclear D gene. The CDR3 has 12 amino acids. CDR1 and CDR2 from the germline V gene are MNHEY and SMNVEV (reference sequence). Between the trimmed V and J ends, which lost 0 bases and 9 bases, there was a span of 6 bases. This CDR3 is CASSLSTSEQFF. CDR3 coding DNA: TGTGCCAGCAGTTTATCGACTTCTGAGCAGTTCTTC.

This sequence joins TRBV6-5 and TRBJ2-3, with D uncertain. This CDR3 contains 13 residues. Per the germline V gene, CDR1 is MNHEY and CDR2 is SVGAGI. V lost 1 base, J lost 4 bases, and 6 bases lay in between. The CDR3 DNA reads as TGTGCCAGCAGTTACTTTGGGGCAGATACGCAGTATTTT. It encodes CASSYFGADTQYF.

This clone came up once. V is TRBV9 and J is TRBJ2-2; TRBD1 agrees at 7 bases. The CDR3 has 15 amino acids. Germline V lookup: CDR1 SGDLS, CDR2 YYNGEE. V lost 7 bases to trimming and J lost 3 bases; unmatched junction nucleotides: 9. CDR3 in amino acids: CASSPRDRYTGELFF. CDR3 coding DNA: TGTGCCAGCTCCCCCCGGGACAGATACACCGGGGAGCTGTTTTTT.

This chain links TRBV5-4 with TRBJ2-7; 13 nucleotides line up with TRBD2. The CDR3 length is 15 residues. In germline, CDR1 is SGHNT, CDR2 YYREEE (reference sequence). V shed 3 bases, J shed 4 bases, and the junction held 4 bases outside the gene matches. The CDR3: CASSSGLAGVYEQYF. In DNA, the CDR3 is TGTGCCAGCAGCTCAGGACTAGCGGGAGTATACGAGCAGTACTTC.

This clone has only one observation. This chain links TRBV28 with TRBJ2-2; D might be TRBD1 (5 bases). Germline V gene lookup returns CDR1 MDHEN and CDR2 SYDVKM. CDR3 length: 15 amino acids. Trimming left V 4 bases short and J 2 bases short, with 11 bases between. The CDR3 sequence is CASSSKGANTGELFF. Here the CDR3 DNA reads TGTGCCAGCAGTTCGAAAGGGGCCAACACCGGGGAGCTGTTTTTT.

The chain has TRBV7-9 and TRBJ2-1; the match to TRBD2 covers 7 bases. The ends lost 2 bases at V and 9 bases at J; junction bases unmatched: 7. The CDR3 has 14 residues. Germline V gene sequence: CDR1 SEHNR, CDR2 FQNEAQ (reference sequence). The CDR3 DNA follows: TGTGCCAGCAGCTTACTCTCGACTAGCACTGAGCAGTTCTTC. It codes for CASSLLSTSTEQFF.

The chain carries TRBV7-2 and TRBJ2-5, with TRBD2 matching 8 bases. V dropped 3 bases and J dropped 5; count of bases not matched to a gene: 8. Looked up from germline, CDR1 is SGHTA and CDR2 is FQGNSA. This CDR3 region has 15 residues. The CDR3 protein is CASSFRRGGQETQYF. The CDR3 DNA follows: TGTGCCAGCAGCTTCCGTCGGGGGGGCCAGGAGACCCAGTACTTC.

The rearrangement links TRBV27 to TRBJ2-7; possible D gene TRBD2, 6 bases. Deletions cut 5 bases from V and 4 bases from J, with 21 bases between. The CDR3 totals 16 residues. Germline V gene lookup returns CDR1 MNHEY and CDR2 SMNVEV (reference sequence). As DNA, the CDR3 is TGTGCCAGCAGTCCCCGTCCCTCGGGAGAGGAATACGAGCAGTACTTC. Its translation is CASSPRPSGEEYEQYF.

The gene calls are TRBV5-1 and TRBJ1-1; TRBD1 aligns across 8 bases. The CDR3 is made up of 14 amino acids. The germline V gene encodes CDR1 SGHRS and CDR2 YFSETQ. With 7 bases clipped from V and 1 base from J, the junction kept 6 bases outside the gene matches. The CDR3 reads CASGPTGANTEAFF. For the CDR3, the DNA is TGCGCCAGCGGCCCGACAGGGGCGAACACTGAAGCTTTCTTT.

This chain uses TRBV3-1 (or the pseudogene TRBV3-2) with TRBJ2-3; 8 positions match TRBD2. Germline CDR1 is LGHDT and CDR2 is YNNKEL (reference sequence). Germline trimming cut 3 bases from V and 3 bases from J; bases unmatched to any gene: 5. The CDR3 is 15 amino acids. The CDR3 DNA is TGTGCCAGCAGCCATCAACGGGGGGGGACAGATACGCAGTATTTT. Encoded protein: CASSHQRGGTDTQYF.

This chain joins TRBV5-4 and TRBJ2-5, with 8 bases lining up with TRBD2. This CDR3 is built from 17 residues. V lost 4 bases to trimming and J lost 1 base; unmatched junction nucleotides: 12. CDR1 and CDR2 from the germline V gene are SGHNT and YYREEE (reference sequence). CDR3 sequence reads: CASSPAKVRGVQETQYF. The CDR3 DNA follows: TGTGCCAGCAGCCCCGCGAAGGTGCGGGGGGTCCAAGAGACCCAGTACTTC.

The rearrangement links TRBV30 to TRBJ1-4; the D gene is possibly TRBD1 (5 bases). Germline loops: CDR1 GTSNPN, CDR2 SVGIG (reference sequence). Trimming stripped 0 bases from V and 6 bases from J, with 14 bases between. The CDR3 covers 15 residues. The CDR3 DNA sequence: TGTGCCTGGAGTGTACTAGGGGCGGGAGATGAAAAACTGTTTTTT. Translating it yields CAWSVLGAGDEKLFF.

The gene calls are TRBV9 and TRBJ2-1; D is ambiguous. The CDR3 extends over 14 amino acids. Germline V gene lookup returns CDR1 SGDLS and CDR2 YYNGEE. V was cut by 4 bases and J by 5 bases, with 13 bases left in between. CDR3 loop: CASSPQATNNEQFF. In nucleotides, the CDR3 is TGTGCCAGCAGCCCCCAGGCGACCAACAATGAGCAGTTCTTC.

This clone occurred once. CDR3 sequence (DNA): TGCGCCAGCAGCGGTGGTGGCACCGGGGAGCTGTTTTTT. Its translation is CASSGGGTGELFF. J is TRBJ2-2 and V is TRBV10-2, with D hard to call. The CDR3 totals 13 residues. Germline CDR1 WSHSY, CDR2 SAAADI. The ends were cut back, 6 bases at V and 4 bases at J, with 9 bases in the middle.

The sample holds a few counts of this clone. Here the CDR3 reads CASSLGETLRTDTQYF. The CDR3, as DNA: TGTGCCAGCAGCTTAGGGGAAACCCTCCGCACAGATACGCAGTATTTT. The V gene is TRBV7-2, the J gene TRBJ2-3, with D hard to call. The CDR3 extends over 16 amino acids. V dropped 1 base and J dropped 1 base, with 12 bases sitting between them. CDR1 and CDR2 from the germline V gene are SGHTA and FQGNSA. Combining the CDR3 with reference TRBV7-2 and TRBJ2-3 gives the whole variable domain GAGVSQSPSNKVTEKGKDVELRCDPISGHTALYWYRQSLGQGLEFLIYFQGNSAPDKSGLPSDRFSAERTGGSVSTLTIQRTQQEDSAVYLCASSLGETLRTDTQYFGPGTRLTVL.

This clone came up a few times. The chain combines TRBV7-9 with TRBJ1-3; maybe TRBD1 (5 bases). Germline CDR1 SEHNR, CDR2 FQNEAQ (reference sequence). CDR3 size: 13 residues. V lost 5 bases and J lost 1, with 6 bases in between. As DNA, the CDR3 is TGTGCCAGCAGCCGACAGTCTGGAAACACCATATATTTT. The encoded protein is CASSRQSGNTIYF.